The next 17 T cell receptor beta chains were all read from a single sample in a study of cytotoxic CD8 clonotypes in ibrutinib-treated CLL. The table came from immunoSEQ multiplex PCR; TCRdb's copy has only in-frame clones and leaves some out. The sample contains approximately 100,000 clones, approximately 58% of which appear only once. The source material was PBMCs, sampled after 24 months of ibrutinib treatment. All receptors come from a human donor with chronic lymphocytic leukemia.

The CDR3 region has the DNA TGTGCCAGTAGGTTACAGGCATATTCCAATTCACCCCTCCACTTT. Translation: CASRLQAYSNSPLHF. The chain employs TRBV19 and TRBJ1-6, with a weak D call TRBD1 (5 bases). In germline, CDR1 is LNHDA, CDR2 SQIVND (reference sequence). The CDR3 has 15 residues. Trimming removed 6 bases at V and 7 bases at J, with 16 bases between. Drawing the rest from reference TRBV19 and TRBJ1-6, the complete variable domain is DGGITQSPKYLFRKEGQNVTLSCEQNLNHDAMYWYRQDPGQGLRLIYYSQIVNDFQKGDIAEGYSVSREKKESFPLTVTSAQKNPTAFYLCASRLQAYSNSPLHFGNGTRLTVT.

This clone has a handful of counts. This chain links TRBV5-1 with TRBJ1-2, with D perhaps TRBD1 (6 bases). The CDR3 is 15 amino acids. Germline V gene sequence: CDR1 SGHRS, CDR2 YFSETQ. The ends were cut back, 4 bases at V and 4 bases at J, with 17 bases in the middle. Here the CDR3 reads CASSREGRGGYGYTF. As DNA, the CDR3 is TGCGCCAGCAGCCGGGAGGGCAGGGGAGGCTATGGCTACACCTTC.

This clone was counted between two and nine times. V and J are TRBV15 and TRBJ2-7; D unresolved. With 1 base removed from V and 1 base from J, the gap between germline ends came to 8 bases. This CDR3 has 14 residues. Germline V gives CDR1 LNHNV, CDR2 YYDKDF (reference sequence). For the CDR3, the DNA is TGTGCCACCAGCAGAGGACGGGTTTCCTACGAGCAGTACTTC. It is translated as CATSRGRVSYEQYF.

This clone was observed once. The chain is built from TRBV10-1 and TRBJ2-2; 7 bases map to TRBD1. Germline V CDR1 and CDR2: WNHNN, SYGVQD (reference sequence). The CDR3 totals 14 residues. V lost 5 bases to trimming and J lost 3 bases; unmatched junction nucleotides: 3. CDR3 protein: CASSKGAYTGELFF. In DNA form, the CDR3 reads TGCGCCAGCAGTAAGGGGGCGTACACCGGGGAGCTGTTTTTT.

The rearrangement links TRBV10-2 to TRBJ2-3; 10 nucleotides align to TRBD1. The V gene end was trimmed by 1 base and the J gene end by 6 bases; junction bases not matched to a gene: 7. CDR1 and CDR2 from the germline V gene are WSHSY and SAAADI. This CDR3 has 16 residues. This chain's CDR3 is CASSELRTGGFDTQYF. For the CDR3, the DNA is TGCGCCAGCAGTGAGTTACGGACAGGGGGATTTGATACGCAGTATTTT.

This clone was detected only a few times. The CDR3, as DNA: TGTGCCAGCAGCTTGTGGGGGAGTCCCTACGAGCAGTACTTC. Translated: CASSLWGSPYEQYF. The rearrangement joins TRBV5-6 to TRBJ2-7; either TRBD1 or TRBD2 may fit D (5 bases each). CDR1 is SGHDT, CDR2 YYEEEE, per germline. This CDR3 has 14 residues. Trimming removed 1 base from V and 2 bases from J, with 10 bases in between.

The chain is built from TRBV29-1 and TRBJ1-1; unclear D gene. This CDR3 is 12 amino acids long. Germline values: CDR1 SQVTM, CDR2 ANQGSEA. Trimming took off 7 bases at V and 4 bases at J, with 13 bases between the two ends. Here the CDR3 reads CSGVGQLTEAFF. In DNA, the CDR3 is TGCAGCGGGGTCGGGCAGCTCACTGAAGCTTTCTTT.

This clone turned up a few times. The CDR3 DNA is TGCGCCAGCAGCTTCCAGGGACAGGGCGATTCACCCCTCCACTTT. Its protein is CASSFQGQGDSPLHF. This sequence joins TRBV5-1 and TRBJ1-6; TRBD1 agrees at 9 bases. V shed 2 bases and J 8 bases; nucleotides not matched to a gene: 5. CDR1 is SGHRS, CDR2 YFSETQ, per germline. The CDR3 loop spans 15 amino acids.

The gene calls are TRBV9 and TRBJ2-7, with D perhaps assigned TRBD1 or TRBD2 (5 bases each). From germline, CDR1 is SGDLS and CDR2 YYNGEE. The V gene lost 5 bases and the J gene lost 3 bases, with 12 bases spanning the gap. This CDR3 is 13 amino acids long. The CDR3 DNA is TGTGCCAGCAGTGAAGGGGAGTTCTACGAGCAGTACTTC. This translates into CASSEGEFYEQYF.

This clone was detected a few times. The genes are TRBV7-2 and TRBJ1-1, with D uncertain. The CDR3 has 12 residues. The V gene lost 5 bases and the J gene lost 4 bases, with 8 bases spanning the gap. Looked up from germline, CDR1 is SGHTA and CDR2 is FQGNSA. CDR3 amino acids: CASSLYGTEAFF. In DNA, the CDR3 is TGTGCCAGCAGCCTCTACGGCACTGAAGCTTTCTTT.

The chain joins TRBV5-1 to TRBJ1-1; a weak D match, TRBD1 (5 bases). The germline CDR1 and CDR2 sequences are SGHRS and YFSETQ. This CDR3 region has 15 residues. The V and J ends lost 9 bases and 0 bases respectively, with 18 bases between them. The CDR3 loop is CATRSPGGMNTEAFF. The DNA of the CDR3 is TGCGCCACTCGAAGTCCCGGGGGGATGAACACTGAAGCTTTCTTT.

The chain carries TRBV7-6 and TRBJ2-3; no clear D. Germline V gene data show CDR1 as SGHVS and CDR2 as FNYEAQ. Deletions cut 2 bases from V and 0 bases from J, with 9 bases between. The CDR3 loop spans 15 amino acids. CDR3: CASSLIAFSTDTQYF. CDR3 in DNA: TGTGCCAGCAGCTTAATAGCTTTTAGCACAGATACGCAGTATTTT.

The CDR3 coding sequence is TGTGCCAGCAGCTTGGACCTGTCTGTCGAGCAGTACTTC. Residues: CASSLDLSVEQYF. V is TRBV5-4 and J is TRBJ2-7; D gene uncertain. The CDR3 covers 13 residues. V gave up 0 bases and J gave up 6 bases, with 10 bases separating them. Per the germline V gene, CDR1 is SGHNT and CDR2 is YYREEE (reference sequence).

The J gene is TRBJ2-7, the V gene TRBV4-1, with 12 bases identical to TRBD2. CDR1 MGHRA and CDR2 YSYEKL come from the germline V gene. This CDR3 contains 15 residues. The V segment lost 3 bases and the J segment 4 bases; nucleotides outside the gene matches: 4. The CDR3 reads CASSHPGTSGYEQYF. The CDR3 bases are TGCGCCAGCAGCCACCCTGGGACTAGCGGGTACGAGCAGTACTTC.

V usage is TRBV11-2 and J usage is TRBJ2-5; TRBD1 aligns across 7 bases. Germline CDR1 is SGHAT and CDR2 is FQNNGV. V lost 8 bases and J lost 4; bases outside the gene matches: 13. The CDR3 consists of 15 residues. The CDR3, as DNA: TGTGCCAGCGGTCTAGGTACAGGGGAGAGAGAGACCCAGTACTTC. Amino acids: CASGLGTGERETQYF.

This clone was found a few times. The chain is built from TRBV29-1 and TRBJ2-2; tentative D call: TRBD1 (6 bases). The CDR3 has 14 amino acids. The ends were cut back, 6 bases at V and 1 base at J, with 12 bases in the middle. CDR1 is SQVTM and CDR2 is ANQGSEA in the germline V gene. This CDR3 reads CSVGRGLNTGELFF. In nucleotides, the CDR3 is TGCAGCGTCGGCAGGGGATTGAACACCGGGGAGCTGTTTTTT.

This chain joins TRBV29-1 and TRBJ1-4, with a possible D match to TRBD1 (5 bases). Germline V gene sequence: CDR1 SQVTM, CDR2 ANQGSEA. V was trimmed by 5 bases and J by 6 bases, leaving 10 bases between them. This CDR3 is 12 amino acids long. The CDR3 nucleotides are TGCAGCGTTAAGACAGCAGATGAAAAACTGTTTTTT. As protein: CSVKTADEKLFF.